This is a list of T cell receptor beta chains from one sample in a study of blood T cell repertoires in COVID-19. Sequencing was performed with immunoSEQ multiplex PCR; in TCRdb, only in-frame clones are kept and a portion is missing. The sample holds 200,000 to 300,000 clones, 85% to 95% seen once. The material sequenced was peripheral blood. The origin of the receptors is a man aged 25-40 years with COVID-19, enrolled during active disease. CDR3s include the opening cysteine and the closing phenylalanine or tryptophan. A D gene is named only where the DNA matches it firmly. The size of a clone is reported for some rows only, either as once, few or many, or as a class for expanded clones.

v_call	clone_size	j_call	d_call	cdr3_aa	cdr3_nt
TRBV29-1	-	TRBJ2-3	TRBD1	CSVIPQTGGGTDTQYF	TGCAGCGTTATCCCCCAGACAGGGGGCGGCACAGATACGCAGTATTTT
TRBV28	-	TRBJ2-7	-	CASSPGGRPEQYF	TGTGCCAGCAGCCCCGGAGGGAGGCCCGAGCAGTACTTC
TRBV27	-	TRBJ1-2	-	CASSFNRDSYGYTF	TGTGCCAGCAGTTTCAACAGGGATTCGTATGGCTACACCTTC
TRBV19	-	TRBJ2-6	-	CASSIETGTSGANVLTF	TGTGCCAGTAGTATAGAGACAGGTACCTCTGGGGCCAACGTCCTGACTTTC
TRBV6-6	-	TRBJ1-5	-	CASSYSTPNQPQHF	TGTGCCAGCAGTTACTCGACTCCAAATCAGCCCCAGCATTTT
TRBV6-4	-	TRBJ2-2	-	CASSAGGRGQVGELFF	TGTGCCAGCAGTGCGGGGGGCAGGGGGCAGGTCGGGGAGCTGTTTTTT
TRBV5-6	-	TRBJ2-3	-	CASSPLAGYSTDTQYF	TGTGCCAGCAGTCCCCTGGCGGGGTACAGCACAGATACGCAGTATTTT
TRBV24-1	-	TRBJ2-7	-	CATSDLDQPAGQYF	TGTGCCACCAGTGATTTAGACCAACCAGCAGGGCAGTACTTC
TRBV5-1	-	TRBJ2-5	TRBD2	CASKSSGAYQETQYF	TGCGCCAGCAAAAGTAGCGGGGCGTACCAAGAGACCCAGTACTTC
TRBV6-5	-	TRBJ1-5	-	CASVRGQAQPQHF	TGTGCCAGTGTGCGGGGGCAGGCTCAGCCCCAGCATTTT
TRBV19	-	TRBJ1-3	TRBD1	CASTQGGGNQNTIYF	TGTGCCAGTACTCAAGGAGGGGGCAACCAAAACACCATATATTTT
TRBV25-1	-	TRBJ1-2	-	CASSDRTDSYGYTF	TGTGCCAGCAGTGACCGGACAGATAGCTATGGCTACACCTTC
TRBV27	-	TRBJ2-7	TRBD1	CASSGRDRLAYEQYF	TGTGCCAGCAGTGGCCGGGACAGGCTAGCCTACGAGCAGTACTTC
TRBV3-1/TRBV3-2	-	TRBJ2-1	TRBD2	CASSQEGGWVLYNEQFF	TGTGCCAGCAGCCAAGAGGGGGGGTGGGTTCTGTACAATGAGCAGTTCTTC
TRBV9	-	TRBJ1-4	-	CASSPTQGTTNEKLFF	TGTGCCAGCAGCCCGACTCAGGGAACAACTAATGAAAAACTGTTTTTT
TRBV19	-	TRBJ1-5	TRBD1	CASTPEGGRGRNQPQHF	TGTGCCAGTACTCCCGAGGGAGGCAGGGGGCGTAATCAGCCCCAGCATTTT
TRBV19	-	TRBJ2-4	TRBD1	CASSRQGSIQYF	TGTGCCAGTAGTAGACAGGGGAGCATTCAGTACTTC
TRBV4-2	-	TRBJ1-2	TRBD1	CASSQVRRDRAGYTF	TGTGCCAGCAGCCAAGTTCGTCGGGACAGGGCTGGCTACACCTTC
TRBV5-1	-	TRBJ2-2	-	CASSLGQGTNTGELFF	TGCGCCAGCAGCTTGGGCCAGGGGACGAACACCGGGGAGCTGTTTTTT
TRBV4-1	-	TRBJ1-6	TRBD1	CASSDTPSRIRDRARSPLHF	TGCGCCAGCAGCGACACTCCCTCCCGCATCCGGGACAGGGCTCGGTCACCCCTCCACTTT
TRBV5-1	-	TRBJ1-2	-	CASSLYSRANYGYTF	TGCGCCAGCAGCTTGTACAGCAGGGCTAACTATGGCTACACCTTC
TRBV2	-	TRBJ1-2	-	CASSPGNMYGYTF	TGTGCCAGCAGTCCGGGAAACATGTATGGCTACACCTTC
TRBV2	once	TRBJ1-6	-	CASSESGGSRLNSPLHF	TGTGCCAGCAGTGAGAGTGGGGGGAGCCGGCTTAATTCACCCCTCCACTTT
TRBV3-1/TRBV3-2	-	TRBJ2-1	TRBD2	CASSPPGLAGNEQFF	TGTGCCAGCAGCCCGCCGGGACTAGCGGGAAATGAGCAGTTCTTC
TRBV7-9	-	TRBJ1-4	-	CASTFQGGGDYDEKLFF	TGTGCCAGCACCTTCCAGGGCGGTGGGGATTATGATGAAAAACTGTTTTTT
TRBV10-3	-	TRBJ1-6	-	CAIRDRLESPLHF	TGTGCCATCAGAGACAGATTAGAATCACCCCTCCACTTT
TRBV5-6	-	TRBJ2-1	TRBD2	CASSLQLSGGSYNEQFF	TGTGCCAGCAGCTTGCAGCTAAGCGGGGGTTCCTACAATGAGCAGTTCTTC
TRBV2	-	TRBJ1-1	-	CASSQAGAQTEAFF	TGTGCCAGCAGCCAAGCGGGGGCGCAAACTGAAGCTTTCTTT